These T cell receptor beta chains were read from a single sample in a study of blood T cell repertoires in COVID-19. TCRdb keeps only in-frame clones here, not all; method: immunoSEQ multiplex PCR. The table shows 25,000 to 35,000 clones, with 85% to 90% occurring only once. The source material was peripheral blood. These receptor sequences come from a human donor in a cohort sampled during active COVID-19. Both conserved end residues are part of each CDR3. A D gene is named only where the DNA matches it firmly. Clone size, where shown, is once, few, many, or a class for clones that have expanded.

size,J,D,V,CDR3,DNA
-,TRBJ1-1,TRBD1,TRBV5-4,CASSTDPGTGGYTEAFF,TGTGCCAGCAGCACCGACCCCGGGACAGGGGGGTATACTGAAGCTTTCTTT
-,TRBJ2-5,-,TRBV24-1,CATSDAEGLGGETQYF,TGTGCCACCAGTGATGCGGAGGGTCTAGGAGGGGAGACCCAGTACTTC
-,TRBJ2-7,TRBD2,TRBV5-4,CASSLERGYEQYF,TGTGCCAGCAGCTTGGAGCGGGGCTACGAGCAGTACTTC
-,TRBJ1-2,TRBD1,TRBV2,CASSAGGVSYGYTF,TGTGCCAGCAGTGCAGGGGGCGTTAGCTATGGCTACACCTTC
-,TRBJ2-1,TRBD2,TRBV6-2/TRBV6-3,CASSSVGAGVGDEQFF,TGTGCCAGCAGTTCGGTCGGAGCGGGAGTTGGTGATGAGCAGTTCTTC
-,TRBJ2-1,-,TRBV2,CASSNPPQASSYNEQFF,TGTGCCAGCAGTAACCCGCCCCAGGCGAGCTCCTACAATGAGCAGTTCTTC
-,TRBJ2-1,TRBD2,TRBV19,CASSTFFPGLAGSSYNEQFF,TGTGCCAGTAGTACTTTCTTTCCGGGACTAGCGGGAAGCTCCTACAATGAGCAGTTCTTC
-,TRBJ2-7,TRBD1,TRBV7-2,CASSFSGTGYEQYF,TGTGCCAGCAGCTTTTCCGGGACAGGCTACGAGCAGTACTTC
-,TRBJ2-1,-,TRBV18,CASSPLGSSYNEQFF,TGTGCCAGCTCACCACTGGGGAGCTCCTACAATGAGCAGTTCTTC
-,TRBJ1-5,TRBD1,TRBV18,CASSPGQGGNRPQHF,TGTGCCAGCTCACCGGGACAGGGAGGGAATCGGCCCCAGCATTTT
-,TRBJ2-2,TRBD2,TRBV27,CASSQSGAGPGELFF,TGTGCCAGCAGCCAGAGCGGGGCGGGCCCCGGGGAGCTGTTTTTT
-,TRBJ2-5,-,TRBV5-4,CASSPYWDTVSGSSETQYF,TGTGCCAGCAGCCCTTATTGGGACACCGTGTCGGGATCGTCCGAGACCCAGTACTTC
once,TRBJ1-3,-,TRBV28,CASGGTPRGIGNTIYF,TGTGCCAGCGGCGGGACGCCGCGAGGGATCGGAAACACCATATATTTT
once,TRBJ2-7,-,TRBV12-3/TRBV12-4,CASSLRGDEQYF,TGTGCCAGCAGTCTCAGGGGGGACGAGCAGTACTTC
-,TRBJ2-1,TRBD2,TRBV4-1,CASSQESAGLAGYNEQFF,TGCGCCAGCAGCCAAGAATCGGCAGGACTAGCGGGCTACAATGAGCAGTTCTTC
-,TRBJ2-7,TRBD2,TRBV27,CASSLASSSGSTYEQYF,TGTGCCAGCAGTTTAGCCTCATCTAGCGGAAGCACCTACGAGCAGTACTTC
-,TRBJ2-3,TRBD2,TRBV2,CASSSPPSGRRTDTQYF,TGTGCCAGCAGCTCCCCACCTAGCGGGAGGAGGACAGATACGCAGTATTTT
-,TRBJ1-1,TRBD1,TRBV5-1,CASSGHTGGTEAFF,TGCGCCAGCAGCGGACATACAGGGGGCACTGAAGCTTTCTTT
-,TRBJ2-3,-,TRBV27,CASSLSPPGEGTDTQYF,TGTGCCAGCAGTTTATCCCCCCCCGGAGAGGGCACAGATACGCAGTATTTT
-,TRBJ1-3,TRBD1,TRBV6-6,CASSYGTGVSGNTIYF,TGTGCCAGCAGTTACGGGACAGGGGTATCCGGAAACACCATATATTTT
-,TRBJ2-1,-,TRBV7-8,CASSSTGTPYNEQFF,TGTGCCAGCAGCTCTACCGGGACTCCCTACAATGAGCAGTTCTTC
once,TRBJ1-3,-,TRBV6-2/TRBV6-3,CASSPSQGRAGNTIYF,TGTGCCAGCAGTCCCTCGCAGGGGAGAGCAGGAAACACCATATATTTT
-,TRBJ2-1,TRBD1,TRBV11-3,CASSLGDRVEQFF,TGTGCCAGCAGCTTAGGGGACAGGGTTGAGCAGTTCTTC
-,TRBJ2-1,TRBD1,TRBV6-5,CASRFDRGGHNEQFF,TGTGCCAGCAGATTCGACAGGGGCGGGCACAATGAGCAGTTCTTC
-,TRBJ2-1,-,TRBV28,CASNVGVNEQFF,TGTGCCAGCAACGTAGGGGTGAATGAGCAGTTCTTC
-,TRBJ1-4,TRBD1,TRBV2,CASSEIGTGNEKLFF,TGTGCCAGCAGTGAAATAGGGACAGGCAATGAAAAACTGTTTTTT
-,TRBJ2-3,TRBD2,TRBV5-8,CASSPDGGRADTQYF,TGTGCCAGCAGCCCGGACGGGGGGAGAGCAGATACGCAGTATTTT
-,TRBJ1-2,-,TRBV9,CATRRGAGGYTF,TGTGCCACCCGACGGGGGGCTGGGGGCTACACCTTC
once,TRBJ1-1,-,TRBV6-5,CASSYSGPGDTEAFF,TGTGCCAGCAGTTACTCTGGGCCCGGGGACACTGAAGCTTTCTTT
-,TRBJ1-2,-,TRBV7-2,CASSFPLLTGNGYTF,TGTGCCAGCAGTTTCCCCCTTCTTACGGGGAATGGCTACACCTTC
-,TRBJ1-5,TRBD1,TRBV18,CASSPPSGGLKQPQHF,TGTGCCAGCTCACCACCGTCAGGGGGCTTAAAGCAGCCCCAGCATTTT
-,TRBJ2-7,TRBD1,TRBV7-3,CASSFTGQGGFEQYF,TGTGCCAGCAGCTTTACGGGACAGGGGGGTTTCGAGCAGTACTTC
-,TRBJ2-2,-,TRBV10-3,CATEQVTGELFF,TGTGCCACTGAACAAGTCACCGGGGAGCTGTTTTTT
-,TRBJ2-5,TRBD2,TRBV2,CASSEDSGGGTAQYF,TGTGCCAGCAGTGAAGATAGCGGGGGGGGAACGGCCCAGTACTTC
-,TRBJ2-7,TRBD1,TRBV27,CASSSRDRVGEQYF,TGTGCCAGCAGTTCGCGGGACAGGGTTGGTGAGCAGTACTTC
-,TRBJ2-1,TRBD2,TRBV4-1,CASSQIAGGPGNEQFF,TGCGCCAGCAGCCAAATAGCGGGGGGGCCGGGGAATGAGCAGTTCTTC
-,TRBJ1-2,-,TRBV7-8,CASSPRGAYGYTF,TGTGCCAGCAGCCCTCGGGGGGCGTATGGCTACACCTTC
-,TRBJ1-4,TRBD1,TRBV6-1,CASSARGGRRLEKLFF,TGTGCCAGCAGTGCCCGAGGGGGCAGGAGATTGGAAAAACTGTTTTTT
-,TRBJ1-1,TRBD1,TRBV12-5,CASGFGTGGMNTEAFF,TGTGCTAGTGGTTTTGGGACAGGGGGAATGAACACTGAAGCTTTCTTT
-,TRBJ1-4,-,TRBV18,CASSGDRATNEKLFF,TGTGCCAGCTCAGGAGACAGAGCAACTAATGAAAAACTGTTTTTT
-,TRBJ2-2,-,TRBV19,CASSIGRDTGELFF,TGTGCCAGTAGTATCGGCAGGGACACCGGGGAGCTGTTTTTT
-,TRBJ2-2,TRBD2,TRBV11-1,CASSRTSGNTGELFF,TGTGCCAGCAGCCGGACTAGCGGGAACACCGGGGAGCTGTTTTTT
-,TRBJ2-3,-,TRBV29-1,CSVEDTGDTQYF,TGCAGCGTTGAAGACACAGGAGATACGCAGTATTTT
-,TRBJ2-1,-,TRBV7-9,CASSLLGEGEQFF,TGTGCCAGCAGCTTGCTAGGTGAAGGTGAGCAGTTCTTC
-,TRBJ2-7,-,TRBV12-5,CASGLAPRGILRSSYEQYF,TGTGCTAGTGGTTTGGCCCCACGGGGGATTCTAAGGAGCTCCTACGAGCAGTACTTC
-,TRBJ2-7,-,TRBV27,CASSHTPYEQYF,TGTGCCAGCAGTCACACCCCTTACGAGCAGTACTTC
few,TRBJ1-5,TRBD1,TRBV7-9,CASSLAWTGGKHQPQHF,TGTGCCAGCAGCTTAGCTTGGACAGGGGGCAAGCATCAGCCCCAGCATTTT
-,TRBJ2-1,-,TRBV2,CASSVLAYEQFF,TGTGCCAGCAGTGTACTAGCCTATGAGCAGTTCTTC
-,TRBJ2-7,-,TRBV5-1,CASTPLETYEQYF,TGCGCCAGCACCCCTCTGGAGACCTACGAGCAGTACTTC
-,TRBJ2-4,TRBD2,TRBV28,CASRREGGKNIQYF,TGTGCCAGCAGACGGGAGGGGGGCAAAAACATTCAGTACTTC
-,TRBJ1-1,-,TRBV11-1,CASSYFGGGATEAFF,TGTGCCAGCAGCTATTTTGGAGGGGGGGCCACTGAAGCTTTCTTT
-,TRBJ1-1,TRBD1,TRBV11-3,CASSLGTGANTEAFF,TGTGCCAGCAGCTTAGGGACAGGAGCGAACACTGAAGCTTTCTTT
-,TRBJ2-7,-,TRBV12-5,CASGSGQTSSYEQYF,TGTGCTAGTGGTAGCGGACAGACCTCCTCCTACGAGCAGTACTTC
-,TRBJ2-4,-,TRBV5-6,CASSFPSGIGNIQYF,TGTGCCAGCAGCTTCCCGTCGGGGATCGGGAACATTCAGTACTTC
-,TRBJ2-1,-,TRBV4-1,CASSQDSRGARNEQFF,TGCGCCAGCAGCCAAGATTCACGGGGGGCCCGCAATGAGCAGTTCTTC